A selection of T cell receptor beta chains follows, all from one sample in a study of regulatory and conventional T cells in breast cancer. TCRdb ran MiXCR on the PCR reads and lists one entry per CDR3 protein. Of about 10,000 distinct CDR3 sequences in the sample, about 32% are singletons; the top ten hold roughly 6.1%. Source material: conventional T cells from blood. These receptors all stem from a male donor in good health. CDR3s include the opening cysteine and the closing phenylalanine or tryptophan. The D gene is left open where the match is weak. Size is omitted from some rows. Given values are once, few, many or a class for expanded clones.

j_call: TRBJ1-2
v_call: TRBV7-9
d_call: .
clone_size: .
cdr3_nt: TGTGCCAGCAGCTTAGCGGGCAGTGGGTATGGCTACACCTTC
cdr3_aa: CASSLAGSGYGYTF

j_call: TRBJ1-5
v_call: TRBV7-2
d_call: .
clone_size: .
cdr3_nt: TGTGCCAGCAGCCCGGGAGTAGACCAGCCCCAGCATTTT
cdr3_aa: CASSPGVDQPQHF

j_call: TRBJ2-7
v_call: TRBV2
d_call: TRBD1
clone_size: .
cdr3_nt: TGTGCCAGCGGGGGGACAGGGGGAATCTTAACCCGCTCCTACGAGCAGTACTTC
cdr3_aa: CASGGTGGILTRSYEQYF

j_call: TRBJ2-3
v_call: TRBV5-1
d_call: .
clone_size: .
cdr3_nt: TGCGCCAGCAGCCCTCGGGACTCCCGCACAGATACGCAGTATTTT
cdr3_aa: CASSPRDSRTDTQYF

j_call: TRBJ2-3
v_call: TRBV3-1
d_call: TRBD2
clone_size: medium-sized
cdr3_nt: TGTGCCAGCAGCCCTCGGACTAGCGGGGGGGGCACAGATACGCAGTATTTT
cdr3_aa: CASSPRTSGGGTDTQYF

j_call: TRBJ2-7
v_call: TRBV7-6
d_call: TRBD2
clone_size: medium-sized
cdr3_nt: TGTGCCAGCAGCTCATTAGCGGGGCCGTACGAGCAGTACTTC
cdr3_aa: CASSSLAGPYEQYF

j_call: TRBJ2-7
v_call: TRBV20-1
d_call: .
clone_size: few
cdr3_nt: TGCAGTGCCACCCACCCGCAAGGGACCTACGAGCAGTACTTC
cdr3_aa: CSATHPQGTYEQYF

j_call: TRBJ2-3
v_call: TRBV12-3/TRBV12-4
d_call: TRBD2
clone_size: .
cdr3_nt: TGTGCCAGCAGTTTCGGGACTAGCGGCCCACCCCGAACAGATACGCAGTATTTT
cdr3_aa: CASSFGTSGPPRTDTQYF

j_call: TRBJ2-7
v_call: TRBV6-5
d_call: .
clone_size: few
cdr3_nt: TGTGCCAGCAGTTACTCTTGGGACTCCTACGAGCAGTACTTC
cdr3_aa: CASSYSWDSYEQYF

j_call: TRBJ2-5
v_call: TRBV12-3/TRBV12-4
d_call: TRBD1
clone_size: medium-sized
cdr3_nt: TGTGCCAGCAGTCGGGACAGCCAAGAGACCCAGTACTTC
cdr3_aa: CASSRDSQETQYF

j_call: TRBJ1-2
v_call: TRBV30
d_call: .
clone_size: medium-sized
cdr3_nt: TGTGCCTGGAGTCCGGGTGCGCATGGCTACACCTTC
cdr3_aa: CAWSPGAHGYTF

j_call: TRBJ1-1
v_call: TRBV5-1
d_call: TRBD1
clone_size: few
cdr3_nt: TGCGCCAGCAGCCCTAGACAGGGGACAACTGACACTGAAGCTTTCTTT
cdr3_aa: CASSPRQGTTDTEAFF

j_call: TRBJ2-1
v_call: TRBV11-2
d_call: .
clone_size: .
cdr3_nt: TGTGCCAGCAGCATTGACACCCTCGGTGAGCAGTTCTTC
cdr3_aa: CASSIDTLGEQFF

j_call: TRBJ1-2
v_call: TRBV11-3
d_call: .
clone_size: .
cdr3_nt: TGTGCCAGCAGCTTAGAAGTGACACGCTGCCGAGGCTACACCTTC
cdr3_aa: CASSLEVTRCRGYTF

j_call: TRBJ2-3
v_call: TRBV6-5
d_call: .
clone_size: .
cdr3_nt: TGTGCCAGCAGTGAAGGGTCGGTGGGCAAAGATACGCAGTATTTT
cdr3_aa: CASSEGSVGKDTQYF

j_call: TRBJ1-2
v_call: TRBV5-1
d_call: TRBD1
clone_size: .
cdr3_nt: TGCGCCAGCAGCCGCAACAGGGGCTATGGCTACACCTTC
cdr3_aa: CASSRNRGYGYTF

j_call: TRBJ1-5
v_call: TRBV4-1
d_call: .
clone_size: large
cdr3_nt: TGCGCCAGCAGCCAAGGGCCTGGGAGTTTTGCGTATCAGCCCCAGCATTTT
cdr3_aa: CASSQGPGSFAYQPQHF

j_call: TRBJ2-5
v_call: TRBV12-3/TRBV12-4
d_call: TRBD2
clone_size: .
cdr3_nt: TGTGCCAGCAGTAGAGTAGCGGGGGGACAAGAGACCCAGTACTTC
cdr3_aa: CASSRVAGGQETQYF

j_call: TRBJ2-5
v_call: TRBV11-2
d_call: .
clone_size: few
cdr3_nt: TGTGCCAGCAGCTTAGACGGGGGCACCCAAGAGACCCAGTACTTC
cdr3_aa: CASSLDGGTQETQYF

j_call: TRBJ2-7
v_call: TRBV5-6
d_call: .
clone_size: .
cdr3_nt: TGTGCCAGCAGCTCATTAGCGGAGACCTACGAGCAGTACTTC
cdr3_aa: CASSSLAETYEQYF

j_call: TRBJ1-1
v_call: TRBV7-2
d_call: .
clone_size: large
cdr3_nt: TGTGCCAGCAGCTCCGGATCCCTTCGAGCTTTCTTT
cdr3_aa: CASSSGSLRAFF

j_call: TRBJ1-6
v_call: TRBV5-5
d_call: .
clone_size: .
cdr3_nt: TGTGCCAGCAGCTCCTGGACCCGAAGAGAGTCACCCCTCCACTTT
cdr3_aa: CASSSWTRRESPLHF

j_call: TRBJ2-2
v_call: TRBV3-1
d_call: .
clone_size: medium-sized
cdr3_nt: TGTGCCAGCAGCCGGGCATTACAAGGGGCCGGGGGCACCGGGGAGCTGTTTTTT
cdr3_aa: CASSRALQGAGGTGELFF

j_call: TRBJ2-3
v_call: TRBV6-1
d_call: .
clone_size: few
cdr3_nt: TGTGCCAGTTCGCAGGGATCCCCGGCAGATACGCAGTATTTT
cdr3_aa: CASSQGSPADTQYF

j_call: TRBJ1-6
v_call: TRBV7-9
d_call: .
clone_size: few
cdr3_nt: TGTGCCAGCAGCTTAAGCTCCCAGGGTAATTCACCCCTCCACTTT
cdr3_aa: CASSLSSQGNSPLHF

j_call: TRBJ2-5
v_call: TRBV20-1
d_call: .
clone_size: medium-sized
cdr3_nt: TGCAGTGCTAGAGGGGAAACCAGTGGGACCCAGTACTTC
cdr3_aa: CSARGETSGTQYF

j_call: TRBJ2-7
v_call: TRBV7-2
d_call: TRBD2
clone_size: .
cdr3_nt: TGTGCCAGCAGCTTTCGGGGGGAGTGGTACGAGCAGTACTTC
cdr3_aa: CASSFRGEWYEQYF

j_call: TRBJ2-1
v_call: TRBV5-1
d_call: .
clone_size: few
cdr3_nt: TGCGCCAGCGCCTATTCCGGACAGAGTGGCAATGAGCAGTTCTTC
cdr3_aa: CASAYSGQSGNEQFF

j_call: TRBJ1-3
v_call: TRBV20-1
d_call: TRBD1
clone_size: medium-sized
cdr3_nt: TGCAGTGCCCGAACCGGGACAGGCTCTGGAAACACCATATATTTT
cdr3_aa: CSARTGTGSGNTIYF

j_call: TRBJ1-6
v_call: TRBV7-2
d_call: .
clone_size: medium-sized
cdr3_nt: TGTGCCAGCAGCTTCCGGGCAGGGGCCAGTTCACCCCTCCACTTT
cdr3_aa: CASSFRAGASSPLHF

j_call: TRBJ2-7
v_call: TRBV4-2
d_call: TRBD2
clone_size: .
cdr3_nt: TGTGCCAGCAGCCCCGGGCGGGGGTCATCCTACGGGCAGTACTTC
cdr3_aa: CASSPGRGSSYGQYF

j_call: TRBJ1-1
v_call: TRBV12-3/TRBV12-4
d_call: .
clone_size: .
cdr3_nt: TGTGCCAGCAGTTTATGGGGGCACACTGAAGCTTTCTTT
cdr3_aa: CASSLWGHTEAFF

j_call: TRBJ1-2
v_call: TRBV6-5
d_call: TRBD1
clone_size: few
cdr3_nt: TGTGCCAGCAGTACTATTACAGGGGAGTATGGCTACACCTTC
cdr3_aa: CASSTITGEYGYTF

j_call: TRBJ1-6
v_call: TRBV7-2
d_call: .
clone_size: .
cdr3_nt: TGTTCCAGCAGCTTACGGGTCGTGAATTCACCCCTCCACTTT
cdr3_aa: CSSSLRVVNSPLHF

j_call: TRBJ1-5
v_call: TRBV6-2/TRBV6-3
d_call: .
clone_size: few
cdr3_nt: TGTGCCAGCAGTTACGATCGGACAGATACCAAATTCAATCAGCCCCAGCATTTT
cdr3_aa: CASSYDRTDTKFNQPQHF

j_call: TRBJ1-1
v_call: TRBV7-9
d_call: .
clone_size: .
cdr3_nt: TGTGCCAGCAGCCCCGTCTTGGAAGCTTTCTTT
cdr3_aa: CASSPVLEAFF

j_call: TRBJ1-5
v_call: TRBV2
d_call: .
clone_size: .
cdr3_nt: TGTGCCAGCAGTGATCAAGTCCCACGGCAGCCCCAGCATTTT
cdr3_aa: CASSDQVPRQPQHF

j_call: TRBJ1-3
v_call: TRBV5-1
d_call: .
clone_size: .
cdr3_nt: TGCGCCAGCAGGAAGGACGGCCACTCTGGAAACACCATATATTTT
cdr3_aa: CASRKDGHSGNTIYF

j_call: TRBJ2-5
v_call: TRBV6-2/TRBV6-3
d_call: .
clone_size: .
cdr3_nt: TGTGCCAGCACCCAAAGGGGGGGCCTAAAGACCCAGTACTTC
cdr3_aa: CASTQRGGLKTQYF

j_call: TRBJ1-1
v_call: TRBV28
d_call: .
clone_size: .
cdr3_nt: TGTGCCAGCAGTTTAAGCGGAGGGGGGGGCACTGAAGCTTTCTTT
cdr3_aa: CASSLSGGGGTEAFF

j_call: TRBJ1-1
v_call: TRBV5-1
d_call: TRBD1
clone_size: few
cdr3_nt: TGCGCCAGCAGCCCCGACAGGGGAAGATCGGGTTCTGAAGCTTTCTTT
cdr3_aa: CASSPDRGRSGSEAFF

j_call: TRBJ1-1
v_call: TRBV15
d_call: .
clone_size: few
cdr3_nt: TGTGCCACCAGCAGAGATTCAACCACAAGTGCACAAGCTTTCTTT
cdr3_aa: CATSRDSTTSAQAFF

j_call: TRBJ2-3
v_call: TRBV6-1
d_call: .
clone_size: .
cdr3_nt: TGTGCCAGCAGTGCACCCCTGAGTAGCGGAGGGAAAGATACGCAGTATTTT
cdr3_aa: CASSAPLSSGGKDTQYF

j_call: TRBJ2-6
v_call: TRBV20-1
d_call: TRBD2
clone_size: .
cdr3_nt: TGCAGTGCTGCACTAGCGGGGGGGGCTGGGGCCAACGTCCTGACTTTC
cdr3_aa: CSAALAGGAGANVLTF

j_call: TRBJ2-7
v_call: TRBV7-9
d_call: .
clone_size: .
cdr3_nt: TGTGCCAGCAGCCCCTTCGGGACTCATAGTTACGAGCAGTACTTC
cdr3_aa: CASSPFGTHSYEQYF

j_call: TRBJ2-5
v_call: TRBV7-8
d_call: .
clone_size: few
cdr3_nt: TGTGCCAGCAGCCCGGGGATTGAGACCCAGTACTTC
cdr3_aa: CASSPGIETQYF

j_call: TRBJ2-2
v_call: TRBV4-2
d_call: .
clone_size: .
cdr3_nt: TGTGCCAGCAGCCCGGTGGGCGAGGGGGAGCTGTTTTTT
cdr3_aa: CASSPVGEGELFF

j_call: TRBJ1-1
v_call: TRBV21-1
d_call: .
clone_size: .
cdr3_nt: TGTGCCAGCAGCACCCGGGACAGGGAGGGGACTGAAGCTTCCTTT
cdr3_aa: CASSTRDREGTEASF

j_call: TRBJ2-5
v_call: TRBV5-6
d_call: .
clone_size: .
cdr3_nt: TGTGCCAGCAGCTCCTGGACAGCGCCCCAAGAGACCCAGTACTTC
cdr3_aa: CASSSWTAPQETQYF

j_call: TRBJ1-5
v_call: TRBV7-2
d_call: .
clone_size: .
cdr3_nt: TGTGCCAGCAGCCAAGAGATTTGGGGGGGGATAAAAAAGAGCAATCAGCCCCAGCATTTT
cdr3_aa: CASSQEIWGGIKKSNQPQHF

j_call: TRBJ2-7
v_call: TRBV5-1
d_call: TRBD1
clone_size: .
cdr3_nt: TGCGCCAGCAGCTTGGTGGGGACAGGGGGGGACGAGCAGTACTTC
cdr3_aa: CASSLVGTGGDEQYF

j_call: TRBJ2-3
v_call: TRBV7-9
d_call: .
clone_size: .
cdr3_nt: TGTGCCAGCAGCTTGGATGAGGGTAATACGCAGTATTTT
cdr3_aa: CASSLDEGNTQYF

j_call: TRBJ1-3
v_call: TRBV5-1
d_call: .
clone_size: few
cdr3_nt: TGCGCCAGCAGCTTGGGGACGGAAACTGGAAACACCATATATTTT
cdr3_aa: CASSLGTETGNTIYF

j_call: TRBJ2-4
v_call: TRBV7-2
d_call: .
clone_size: .
cdr3_nt: TGTGCCAGCAGCTTAGCGTCGGGCAGGGCCAAAAACATTCAGTACTTC
cdr3_aa: CASSLASGRAKNIQYF

j_call: TRBJ2-7
v_call: TRBV12-3/TRBV12-4
d_call: TRBD2
clone_size: few
cdr3_nt: TGTGGGGCATATTTTGGGCGGGACTACAAAACCTACGAGCAGTACTTC
cdr3_aa: CGAYFGRDYKTYEQYF

j_call: TRBJ2-5
v_call: TRBV18
d_call: TRBD1
clone_size: .
cdr3_nt: TGTGCCAGCTCAAGCAGGGACAGGGTTCAAGAGACCCAGTACTTC
cdr3_aa: CASSSRDRVQETQYF